This T cell receptor beta chain was identified during a study of vaccination and CD4 T cells after COVID-19. As concerns this clonotype: The antigen is unknown.

The V gene's germline CDR1 is SGHNT and CDR2 YYREEE (reference sequence). This CDR3 is built from 17 residues. Trimming cost V 3 bases and J 6 bases, with 21 bases left between them. Study-level findings and limits: For convalescent patients, 304 of the 307 vaccine-specific clones analyzed were classified as spike mono-reactive.

TCRdb called the PCR reads again in MiXCR, with one record for every CDR3 protein. The sample yields 13,000 to 15,000 distinct CDR3 sequences, 69% seen once. Specimen: CD4+ T cells from blood, collected after SARS-CoV-2 vaccination. The genes are TRBV5-4 and TRBJ2-2; D tentatively reads TRBD1 or TRBD2 (5 bases each). The origin of this receptor is a human donor who had recovered from COVID-19. The CDR3 sequence is CASSSGRGVAVAGELFF. The CDR3 DNA follows: TGTGCCAGCAGCTCGGGACGGGGAGTTGCGGTAGCCGGGGAGCTGTTTTTT.